Below, 26 T cell receptor beta chains from the same sample are listed, as sequenced in a study of technical replicates of blood from a few donors. Here immunoSEQ multiplex PCR was the method, and the copy in TCRdb shows in-frame clones only, minus some. This sample carries some 79,000 clones, 85% to 95% of them seen once, and the ten largest clones take around 0.26%. Sequencing used T cells isolated from PBMCs. These receptors came from a human donor in good health.

The chain is built from TRBV28 and TRBJ2-1; 12 bases match TRBD2. Germline V lookup: CDR1 MDHEN, CDR2 SYDVKM. V gave up 7 bases and J gave up 6 bases; unmatched junction bases: 16. CDR3 length: 18 amino acids. The CDR3: CASNALGLAGFSPNEQFF. The CDR3 bases are TGTGCCAGCAACGCACTTGGACTAGCGGGATTTTCCCCCAATGAGCAGTTCTTC.

As for this clone: The junction departs from germline at one end; a sequencing error may be responsible. The chain recombines TRBV28 with TRBJ1-1; D unresolved. The CDR3 sequence is 17 residues long. CDR1 MDHEN and CDR2 SYDVKM come from the germline V gene. CDR3 sequence reads: CASSLCMRDPPPARNHF. For the CDR3, the DNA is TGTGCCAGCAGTTTATGCATGAGGGATCCACCTCCAGCACGAAACCACTTT.

The rearrangement links TRBV29-1 to TRBJ2-5, with 7 bases aligning to TRBD1. J lost 5 bases, V lost 1 base, and 7 bases had no gene match. Germline loops: CDR1 SQVTM, CDR2 ANQGSEA. This CDR3 contains 14 residues. CDR3 bases: TGCAGCGTTGAAGGGAATAGGGGGCGGGAGACCCAGTACTTC. Residues: CSVEGNRGRETQYF.

The J gene is TRBJ1-1, the V gene TRBV18; D perhaps matches TRBD1 (5 bases). The CDR3 sequence is 15 residues long. Per the germline V gene, CDR1 is KGHSH and CDR2 is LQKENI. V lost 3 bases and J 1 base, leaving 12 bases between the germline ends. The CDR3 region has the DNA TGTGCCAGCTCACCGGAAAATCAGGGGAACACTGAAGCTTTCTTT. Its protein product is CASSPENQGNTEAFF.

The V and J genes are TRBV5-1 and TRBJ2-2, with TRBD2 as a possible D gene (6 bases). CDR3 size: 15 residues. V lost 1 base to trimming and J lost 9 bases, with 16 bases between them. Germline V CDR1 and CDR2: SGHRS, YFSETQ. The CDR3 DNA sequence: TGCGCCAGCAGCTTGTGGCGGGCGGGGAGCTGGGAGCTGTTTTTT. Residues: CASSLWRAGSWELFF.

As concerns this clone: At one end, the junction sequence differs from germline, possibly due to a read error. The V gene is TRBV7-7, the J gene TRBJ2-2, with TRBD2 matching 7 bases. The germline CDR1 and CDR2 sequences are SSHAT and FNYEAQ (reference sequence). The CDR3 extends over 13 amino acids. This CDR3 is CASSSGLDRELFF. CDR3 bases: TGTGCTAGCAGCTCAGGACTAGACCGGGAGCTGTTTTTT.

The rearrangement links TRBV5-6 to TRBJ1-2; TRBD1 might be the D (5 bases). The CDR3 length is 17 residues. Trimming took off 4 bases at V and 9 bases at J, with 28 bases between the two ends. Germline CDR1 reads SGHDT; CDR2 reads YYEEEE. The CDR3 coding sequence is TGTGCCAGCAGCCCCTTGGGGGAGGATGTAGCCAGGTTGAGCTACACCTTC. Encoded protein: CASSPLGEDVARLSYTF.

The chain joins TRBV11-2 to TRBJ1-5; the match to TRBD1 covers 7 bases. The CDR3 loop spans 14 amino acids. Trimming took 5 bases from V and 6 from J; bases not matched to a gene: 7. Germline V gives CDR1 SGHAT, CDR2 FQNNGV. The CDR3 DNA is TGTGCCAGCAGCCGGGACAGTACTTTTCAGCCCCAGCATTTT. Its translation is CASSRDSTFQPQHF.

The V call is TRBV4-2, the J call TRBJ2-7; TRBD2 aligns across 14 bases. CDR1 is LGHNA, CDR2 YNFKEQ, per germline. The CDR3 length is 17 residues. The ends lost 2 bases at V and 4 bases at J; junction bases unmatched: 7. CDR3 residues: CASSQTGLAGGEYEQYF. The DNA of the CDR3 is TGTGCCAGCAGCCAAACCGGACTAGCGGGAGGCGAGTACGAGCAGTACTTC.

This chain uses TRBV28 with TRBJ2-4; no definite D call. Per germline, CDR1 MDHEN and CDR2 SYDVKM. Between the trimmed V and J ends, which lost 0 bases and 1 base, there was a span of 10 bases. The CDR3 totals 16 residues. The CDR3 region has the DNA TGTGCCAGCAGTTTATGGGTCCCCGGGGCCAAAAACATTCAGTACTTC. Its protein is CASSLWVPGAKNIQYF.

This rearrangement joins TRBV28 to TRBJ2-1; D not resolved. V was cut by 6 bases and J by 2 bases, with 11 bases left in between. CDR3 length: 14 amino acids. Per germline, CDR1 MDHEN and CDR2 SYDVKM. The CDR3 nucleotides are TGTGCCAGCAGCCCGGGTGCGACCTACAATGAGCAGTTCTTC. Translated: CASSPGATYNEQFF.

In DNA, the CDR3 is TGCGCCAGCACCCCCAACGGGGACAGGGACACATCTAGGGAAAAACTGTTTTTT. Translating it yields CASTPNGDRDTSREKLFF. The chain employs TRBV5-1 and TRBJ1-4; 9 bases agree with TRBD1. This CDR3 has 18 amino acids. Germline V gives CDR1 SGHRS, CDR2 YFSETQ. The junction had 20 bases not matched to a gene; V was cut back by 6 bases and J by 8 bases.

The chain joins TRBV6-5 to TRBJ2-7; 8 positions match TRBD1. This CDR3 has 11 residues. The V and J ends lost 8 bases and 5 bases, in that order; junction bases with no gene match: 2. From germline, CDR1 is MNHEY and CDR2 SVGAGI. CDR3 protein: CASLTGDEQYF. The DNA for the CDR3 is TGTGCCAGCCTGACAGGGGACGAGCAGTACTTC.

The V gene is TRBV19, the J gene TRBJ2-5, with 9 positions matching TRBD2. The CDR3 runs to 14 residues. V lost 4 bases, J lost 5 bases, and 5 bases stayed unmatched. In germline, CDR1 is LNHDA, CDR2 SQIVND (reference sequence). CDR3 coding DNA: TGTGCCAGTAGTAGAAACGGACTAGCGGAGACCCAGTACTTC. It codes for CASSRNGLAETQYF.

This sequence joins TRBV5-6 and TRBJ1-6; 8 bases line up with TRBD1. CDR3 length equals 14 residues. Germline V gene lookup returns CDR1 SGHDT and CDR2 YYEEEE. V lost 1 base to trimming and J lost 10 bases; unmatched junction nucleotides: 4. CDR3 DNA: TGTGCCAGCAGCTTGTACAGGGGGACGTCACCCCTCCACTTT. Its translation is CASSLYRGTSPLHF.

This clone was recorded only once. This chain uses TRBV13 with TRBJ2-5; possible D gene TRBD1, 5 bases. Trimming removed 6 bases at V and 1 base at J, with 12 bases between. The CDR3 length is 14 residues. Germline V gives CDR1 PRHDT, CDR2 FYEKMQ (reference sequence). CDR3 nucleotides: TGTGCCAGCAGATTTAGACAGCTCCAAGAGACCCAGTACTTC. It translates to CASRFRQLQETQYF.

The rearrangement links TRBV7-2 to TRBJ2-3; perhaps TRBD2 as D (6 bases). From germline, CDR1 is SGHTA and CDR2 FQGNSA. Deletions cut 2 bases from V and 3 bases from J, with 15 bases between. The CDR3 has 16 residues. The CDR3 region is CASSLSGTAITDTQYF. CDR3 in DNA: TGTGCCAGCAGCTTATCGGGGACTGCAATTACAGATACGCAGTATTTT.

This clone was seen once. The chain carries TRBV7-9 and TRBJ1-2, with D unresolved. This CDR3 has 18 residues. Germline V gives CDR1 SEHNR, CDR2 FQNEAQ (reference sequence). Trimming took off 5 bases at V and 4 bases at J, with 26 bases between the two ends. The CDR3 spells CASSPFRRQLEMAYGYTF. Written as DNA, the CDR3 is TGTGCCAGCAGCCCTTTCCGTCGACAACTTGAGATGGCCTATGGCTACACCTTC.

This chain connects TRBV6-5 to TRBJ1-3, with TRBD1 identical over 7 bases. The CDR3 consists of 14 residues. Trimming took 6 bases from V and 4 from J; bases not matched to a gene: 6. CDR1 is MNHEY and CDR2 is SVGAGI in the germline V gene. DNA of the CDR3: TGTGCCAGCAGGAGAACAGGGGCCGGAAACACCATATATTTT. Residues: CASRRTGAGNTIYF.

The chain has TRBV6-5 and TRBJ1-2; no firm D call. Trimming cost V 6 bases and J 5 bases, with 16 bases left between them. This CDR3 spans 14 amino acids. Germline CDR1 reads MNHEY; CDR2 reads SVGAGI. CDR3 region: CASSRHPSPYGYTF. The CDR3 DNA is TGTGCCAGCAGCCGACATCCGAGCCCGTATGGCTACACCTTC.

This clone has just a few counts. The chain joins TRBV19 to TRBJ2-1; TRBD1 matches 7 bases. The CDR3 extends over 16 amino acids. The germline V gene has CDR1 LNHDA and CDR2 SQIVND (reference sequence). V trimming: 6 bases; J trimming: 2 bases; junction bases outside the gene matches: 10. CDR3 nucleotide sequence: TGTGCCAGTAGATCCAAACAGGGGATTGCCTACAATGAGCAGTTCTTC. Protein sequence: CASRSKQGIAYNEQFF.

The J gene is TRBJ2-1, the V gene TRBV5-1; maybe TRBD2 (6 bases). Germline values: CDR1 SGHRS, CDR2 YFSETQ. The V gene lost 3 bases and the J gene lost 6 bases, with 16 bases spanning the gap. This CDR3 has 15 amino acids. The CDR3 coding sequence is TGCGCCAGCAGCTCCGCCGGGACTTTGGCCAATGAGCAGTTCTTC. Translating gives CASSSAGTLANEQFF.

The rearrangement joins TRBV6-1 to TRBJ1-1; D is undetermined. There are 12 residues in the CDR3. Germline V gives CDR1 MNHNS, CDR2 SASEGT. Trimming shortened V by 5 bases and J by 1 base, and 5 bases separated the two germline ends. The CDR3 coding sequence is TGTGCCAGCAGTTGGGCGAACACTGAAGCTTTCTTT. Translated, it gives CASSWANTEAFF.

The rearrangement joins TRBV7-9 to TRBJ2-5, with 10 bases identical to TRBD2. The CDR3 is 16 residues long. Per germline, CDR1 SEHNR and CDR2 FQNEAQ (reference sequence). Losses at the gene ends were 1 base for V and 5 bases for J; bases not matched to a gene: 7. The CDR3 region is CASSLVASGSPETQYF. Written as DNA, the CDR3 is TGTGCCAGCAGCTTAGTCGCTAGCGGGAGTCCGGAGACCCAGTACTTC. Looking up the rest from reference TRBV7-9 and TRBJ2-5 gives the full variable domain: DTGVSQNPRHKITKRGQNVTFRCDPISEHNRLYWYRQTLGQGPEFLTYFQNEAQLEKSRLLSDRFSAERPKGSFSTLEIQRTEQGDSAMYLCASSLVASGSPETQYFGPGTRLLVL.

This rearrangement joins TRBV27 to TRBJ2-2; D is unclear. This CDR3 contains 17 residues. Per germline, CDR1 MNHEY and CDR2 SMNVEV (reference sequence). The germline V and J ends were trimmed by 0 bases and 4 bases, with 15 bases remaining between them. The CDR3, as DNA: TGTGCCAGCAGTTTATCGACACTCTTATCACCCACCGGGGAGCTGTTTTTT. This gives the protein CASSLSTLLSPTGELFF.

The chain carries TRBV7-9 and TRBJ2-7; D gene uncertain. This CDR3 is 16 amino acids long. Germline V CDR1 and CDR2: SEHNR, FQNEAQ (reference sequence). The V and J ends lost 5 bases and 5 bases respectively, with 22 bases between them. The CDR3 DNA follows: TGTGCCAGCAGCCATGGTCGGGTCCAGTTAATGGACGAGCAGTACTTC. Its protein is CASSHGRVQLMDEQYF.